The 19 T cell receptor beta chains below all came from one sample that was sequenced in a study of molecular identifiers for immune sequencing clone quantification. One entry per CDR3 protein results from TCRdb running MiXCR on the PCR reads. The table shows approximately 550,000 distinct CDR3 sequences, with about 25% occurring only once. Source material: naive CD8+ T cells from blood, with Jurkat cell RNA spiked in. Regarding subset: FACS-sorted CD8+CD4-CCR7+CD45RA+ naive T cells. The receptors shown here come from a human donor in good health. Some libraries in this study had Jurkat cell RNA spiked in.

This chain links TRBV2 with TRBJ1-1; D unclear. The ends were cut back, 8 bases at V and 7 bases at J, with 14 bases in the middle. The CDR3 contains 12 residues. Germline V lookup: CDR1 SNHLY, CDR2 FYNNEI. As DNA, the CDR3 is TGTGCCAGCCGGGAGCCGCTCGTTGAAGCTTTCTTT. It encodes CASREPLVEAFF. Together with reference TRBV2 and TRBJ1-1, the CDR3 gives the full variable domain: EPEVTQTPSHQVTQMGQEVILRCVPISNHLYFYWYRQILGQKVEFLVSFYNNEISEKSEIFDDQFSVERPDGSNFTLKIRSTKLEDSAMYFCASREPLVEAFFGQGTRLTVV.

The rearrangement uses TRBV28 and TRBJ2-7; 14 bases agree with TRBD2. The CDR3 is 15 residues long. Per germline, CDR1 MDHEN and CDR2 SYDVKM. J was trimmed by 5 bases and V by 10 bases; bases with no gene match: 10. CDR3 residues: CATTGLAGVLDEQYF. CDR3 nucleotides: TGTGCCACAACGGGACTAGCGGGAGTGTTAGACGAGCAGTACTTC.

V usage is TRBV21-1 and J usage is TRBJ2-5; the D call TRBD2 from the table was never checked on the DNA. TRBV21-1 is deemed a pseudogene. CDR3 length: 18 amino acids. The CDR3 sequence is CASSLTPGEREEQETQYF. CDR3 nucleotides: TGTGCCAGCAGTCTCACACCGGGGGAGCGGGAGGAGCAAGAGACCCAGTACTTC.

This clonotype was recorded a few times. The V and J genes are TRBV30 and TRBJ1-1; D not certain. Deletions cut 3 bases from V and 2 bases from J, with 13 bases between. The CDR3 runs 14 residues. CDR1 GTSNPN and CDR2 SVGIG come from the germline V gene (reference sequence). CDR3 region: CAWRWATFNTEAFF. The CDR3 bases are TGTGCCTGGAGGTGGGCTACCTTTAACACTGAAGCTTTCTTT. The full variable domain, rest sourced from reference TRBV30 and TRBJ1-1, is SQTIHQWPATLVQPVGSPLSLECTVEGTSNPNLYWYRQAAGRGLQLLFYSVGIGQISSEVPQNLSASRPQDRQFILSSKKLLLSDSGFYLCAWRWATFNTEAFFGQGTRLTVV.

V usage is TRBV27 and J usage is TRBJ1-1; D is perhaps TRBD1 (5 bases). CDR3 size: 12 residues. Germline CDR1 MNHEY, CDR2 SMNVEV (reference sequence). Trimming left V 2 bases short and J 8 bases short, with 9 bases between. This chain's CDR3 is CASSLLKGEAFF. CDR3 bases: TGTGCCAGCAGTTTACTCAAGGGGGAAGCTTTCTTT.

This clonotype was found a few times. This rearrangement joins TRBV11-2 to TRBJ2-7; D possibly corresponds to TRBD2 (5 bases). The V gene's germline CDR1 is SGHAT and CDR2 FQNNGV. This CDR3 comprises 13 residues. Trimming cost V 1 base and J 5 bases, with 9 bases left between them. The CDR3 nucleotides read TGTGCCAGCAGCTTAGGTCCGCGGGACGAGCAGTACTTC. Protein: CASSLGPRDEQYF.

Notes on this clonotype: A much more abundant neighbour one base away suggests this may be a read error. This rearrangement joins TRBV28 to TRBJ2-5, with TRBD2 matching 12 bases. There are 16 residues in the CDR3. The germline gives CDR1 MDHEN, CDR2 SYDVKM. In DNA, the CDR3 is TGTGCCAGCACCCCCATGCTAGCGGGAGGGCAAGAGCCCCAGTACTTC. It yields the protein CASTPMLAGGQEPQYF.

Notes on this clonotype: A read error may be the cause here, since a much bigger clone is one base away. The rearrangement links TRBV6-5 to TRBJ2-3, with D uncertain. The CDR3 consists of 15 residues. The germline CDR1 and CDR2 sequences are MNHEY and SVGAGI. In DNA, the CDR3 is TGTGCCAGCAGTTACTCGAGTATGAACACAGAAACGCAGTATTTT. Protein sequence: CASSYSSMNTETQYF.

This clonotype has just a few counts. The chain combines TRBV20-1 with TRBJ1-5; D may be TRBD1 (5 bases). The CDR3 is 15 residues long. V lost 3 bases to trimming and J lost 3 bases, with 15 bases between them. Germline values: CDR1 DFQATT, CDR2 SNEGSKA (reference sequence). The CDR3: CSASDSSGHNQPQHF. In DNA form, the CDR3 reads TGCAGTGCTAGTGATTCCTCGGGGCACAATCAGCCCCAGCATTTT.

In its sample, this clonotype was seen many times. V and J are TRBV29-1 and TRBJ2-7, with D hard to call. Germline lookup yields CDR1 SQVTM and CDR2 ANQGSEA. V gave up 6 bases and J gave up 0 bases, with 12 bases separating them. The CDR3 runs 13 residues. Here the CDR3 reads CSVRASSSYEQYF. The CDR3 DNA reads as TGCAGCGTGCGAGCGTCGAGCTCCTACGAGCAGTACTTC.

The V and J genes are TRBV9 and TRBJ2-7, with D possibly being TRBD2 (6 bases). The germline V gene has CDR1 SGDLS and CDR2 YYNGEE. The ends were cut back, 4 bases at V and 6 bases at J, with 20 bases in the middle. The CDR3 runs 15 residues. DNA of the CDR3: TGTGCCAGCAGCCCCTGGGGGGACTCAGGATCCGAGCAGTACTTC. It codes for CASSPWGDSGSEQYF.

On this clonotype itself: A much more abundant neighbour one base away suggests this may be a read error. The chain links TRBV9 to TRBJ1-1; maybe TRBD1 (5 bases). The germline V and J ends were trimmed by 0 bases and 6 bases, with 21 bases remaining between them. Germline V gene lookup returns CDR1 SGDLS and CDR2 YYNGEE. The CDR3 contains 17 residues. CDR3 DNA sequence: TGTGCCAGCAGCGTAGGTTCCCCTGGGATAGGGGACTCTGAAGCTTTCTTT. Encoded protein: CASSVGSPGIGDSEAFF.

As regards this clonotype: A much more abundant neighbour one base away suggests this may be a read error. The chain links TRBV7-8 to TRBJ2-7, with D tentatively TRBD2 (5 bases). Germline assignment: CDR1 SGHVS and CDR2 FQNEAQ. The CDR3 contains 14 residues. Deletions cut 5 bases from V and 4 bases from J, with 15 bases between. Written as DNA, the CDR3 is TGTGCCAGCAGCCCAGGAGGTATCGGGTACGAGCAGTACTTC. It is translated as CASSPGGIGYEQYF. Full variable domain (missing parts from reference TRBV7-8 and TRBJ2-7): GAGVSQSPRYKVAKRGQDVALRCDPISGHVSLFWYQQALGQGPEFLTYFQNEAQLDKSGLPSDRFFAERPEGSVSTLKIQRTQQEDSAVYLCASSPGGIGYEQYFGPGTRLTVT.

Of note for this clonotype: A much larger clone sits a single nucleotide away, making a read error possible. The chain has TRBV9 and TRBJ2-2, with a tentative D call TRBD2 (6 bases). CDR1 is SGDLS and CDR2 is YYNGEE in the germline V gene. The CDR3 has 13 amino acids. The CDR3 sequence: CASSLINTGGLFF. DNA for the CDR3: TGTGCCAGCAGCCTAATAAACACCGGGGGGCTGTTTTTT.

The rearrangement joins TRBV7-9 to TRBJ2-2; possibly TRBD2 for D (6 bases). The CDR3 extends over 13 amino acids. From germline, CDR1 is SEHNR and CDR2 FQNEAQ (reference sequence). V dropped 4 bases and J dropped 7 bases, with 10 bases sitting between them. CDR3 loop: CASSSRDGGELFF. CDR3 in DNA: TGTGCCAGCAGCTCGCGGGACGGCGGGGAGCTGTTTTTT.

This clonotype was counted once. A much larger clonotype is one base distant, so this may be a read error. This chain links TRBV6-2 or TRBV6-3 with TRBJ2-3; D call uncertain. The CDR3 loop spans 13 amino acids. V was cut by 4 bases and J by 2 bases, with 7 bases left in between. Looked up from germline, CDR1 is MNHEY and CDR2 is SVGEGT. The DNA of the CDR3 is TGTGCCAGCAGTTGGACCAACACAGATACGCAGTATTTT. Its protein is CASSWTNTDTQYF.

V and J are TRBV7-2 and TRBJ2-7; D is perhaps TRBD2 (5 bases). Trimming stripped 5 bases from V and 2 bases from J, with 16 bases between. CDR3 length: 15 amino acids. The V gene's germline CDR1 is SGHTA and CDR2 FQGNSA. CDR3: CASSPPGSFAYEQYF. The CDR3 coding sequence is TGTGCCAGCAGCCCACCGGGGAGTTTTGCCTACGAGCAGTACTTC.

Concerning this clonotype: This CDR3 fails to terminate in the conserved phenylalanine or tryptophan, so it likely reflects a read error. The chain couples TRBV7-9 to TRBJ2-5; possibly TRBD2 for D (5 bases). V lost 6 bases, J lost 4 bases, and 12 bases lay in between. CDR1 SEHNR and CDR2 FQNEAQ come from the germline V gene (reference sequence). The CDR3 runs to 13 residues. CDR3 bases: TGTGCCAGCAGAAGAGTTGGAGGAGAGACCCAGTACCTC. It yields the protein CASRRVGGETQYL.

To note about this clonotype: Just one base apart from a much larger clone, this may be a read error. The J gene is TRBJ2-5, the V gene TRBV20-1; 15 positions agree with TRBD2. The germline V gene encodes CDR1 DFQATT and CDR2 SNEGSKA (reference sequence). The CDR3 loop spans 16 amino acids. Germline trimming cut 5 bases from V and 5 bases from J; bases unmatched to any gene: 9. The chain's CDR3 is CSARTSGGAAWETQYF. CDR3 DNA sequence: TGCAGTGCTCGGACTAGCGGGGGGGCCGCTTGGGAGACCCAGTACTTC.